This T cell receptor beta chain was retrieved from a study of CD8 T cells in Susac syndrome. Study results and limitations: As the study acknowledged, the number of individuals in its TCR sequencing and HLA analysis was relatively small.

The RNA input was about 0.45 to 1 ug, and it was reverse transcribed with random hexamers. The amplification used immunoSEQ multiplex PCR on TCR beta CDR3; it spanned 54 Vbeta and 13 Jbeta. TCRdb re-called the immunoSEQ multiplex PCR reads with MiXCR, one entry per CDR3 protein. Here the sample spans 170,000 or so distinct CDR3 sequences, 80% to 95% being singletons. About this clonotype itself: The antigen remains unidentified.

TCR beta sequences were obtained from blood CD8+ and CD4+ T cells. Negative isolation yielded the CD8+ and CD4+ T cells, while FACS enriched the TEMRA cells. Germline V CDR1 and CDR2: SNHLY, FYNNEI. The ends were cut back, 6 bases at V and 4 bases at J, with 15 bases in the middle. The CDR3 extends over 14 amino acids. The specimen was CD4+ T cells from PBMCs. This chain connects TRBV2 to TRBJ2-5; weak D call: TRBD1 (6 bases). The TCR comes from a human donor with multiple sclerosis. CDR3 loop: CASRGLTGGETQYF. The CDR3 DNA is TGTGCCAGCAGGGGCCTGACAGGAGGAGAGACCCAGTACTTC.